This is a list of T cell receptor beta chains from one sample in a study of response to subunit inactivated influenza vaccine. From the RT-PCR reads, TCRdb called clonotypes with MiXCR, one entry per CDR3 protein. Here the sample spans 550,000 to 600,000 distinct CDR3 sequences, roughly 10% being singletons. The sequences come from PBMCs from blood, collected on the day of vaccination. The receptors originated from a man in his forties or fifties who received an inactivated influenza vaccine. The CDR3 runs from the conserved cysteine through the conserved F or W. Each record gives: clone size, D gene, V gene, J gene, CDR3 protein, CDR3 DNA. A D gene is named only where the DNA matches it firmly. Some rows have no size entry. The others give once, few or many, or a class for an expanded clone.

-	TRBD2	TRBV11-2	TRBJ2-5	CASNGLASYRGTQYF	TGTGCCAGCAACGGACTAGCGTCATATCGGGGGACCCAGTACTTC
many	TRBD1	TRBV12-3/TRBV12-4	TRBJ1-2	CASSLVTTGGYGYTF	TGTGCCAGCAGTTTAGTTACGACAGGGGGCTATGGCTACACCTTC
-	-	TRBV25-1	TRBJ1-2	CASSENRLGGYTF	TGTGCCAGCAGTGAAAATAGACTGGGGGGCTACACCTTC
many	-	TRBV7-2	TRBJ2-3	CASSQSYVTDTQYF	TGTGCCAGCAGCCAGAGCTATGTCACAGATACGCAGTATTTT
-	TRBD2	TRBV27	TRBJ2-5	CASRPGLAMGETQYF	TGTGCCAGCAGGCCGGGACTAGCCATGGGAGAGACCCAGTACTTC
-	TRBD1	TRBV5-1	TRBJ1-4	CASSPDRKGLFF	TGCGCCAGCAGCCCGGACAGGAAAGGACTGTTTTTT
few	-	TRBV9	TRBJ2-2	CASSVRQNTGELFF	TGTGCCAGCAGCGTTAGACAGAACACCGGGGAGCTGTTTTTT
many	TRBD1	TRBV12-3/TRBV12-4	TRBJ1-5	CASSYRGEEPQHF	TGTGCCAGCAGTTACAGGGGTGAGGAGCCCCAGCATTTT
-	-	TRBV6-5	TRBJ1-5	CASVTLPTRSAQHF	TGTGCCAGCGTTACTCTTCCTACACGCTCGGCCCAGCATTTT
many	-	TRBV5-1	TRBJ1-2	CASSSRVNYGYTF	TGCGCCAGCAGCTCAAGAGTTAACTATGGCTACACCTTC
few	TRBD2	TRBV9	TRBJ2-1	CASSPSGTSGPPGNEQFF	TGTGCCAGCAGCCCATCCGGGACTAGCGGGCCACCAGGCAATGAGCAGTTCTTC
few	-	TRBV5-4	TRBJ2-3	CASSSLAARRGDTQYF	TGTGCCAGCAGTTCCTTAGCGGCCCGCAGGGGGGATACGCAGTATTTT
-	TRBD2	TRBV29-1	TRBJ2-5	CSAIGTSGFETQYF	TGCAGCGCGATCGGGACTAGCGGGTTTGAGACCCAGTACTTC
-	-	TRBV6-5	TRBJ2-2	CASSYSGTSTNAGELFF	TGTGCCAGCAGTTACTCGGGGACTTCTACGAACGCCGGGGAGCTGTTTTTT
-	-	TRBV12-3/TRBV12-4	TRBJ2-2	CASSSGPPGTGELFF	TGTGCCAGCAGTTCGGGACCACCTGGCACCGGGGAGCTGTTTTTT
-	TRBD1	TRBV5-1	TRBJ1-1	CASSLTGTGGNTEAFF	TGCGCCAGCAGCTTAACCGGGACAGGGGGGAACACTGAAGCTTTCTTT
many	-	TRBV12-3/TRBV12-4	TRBJ2-1	CASSGGRGRDDEQFF	TGTGCCAGCAGCGGGGGTAGGGGGCGAGATGATGAGCAGTTCTTC
-	TRBD1	TRBV7-9	TRBJ2-3	CASSFGQGVEGTDTQYF	TGTGCCAGCAGCTTCGGACAGGGAGTGGAAGGCACAGATACGCAGTATTTT
few	TRBD2	TRBV27	TRBJ2-7	CASSQRSGRAGEQYF	TGTGCCAGCAGCCAAAGGAGCGGGAGGGCCGGCGAGCAGTACTTC
few	-	TRBV20-1	TRBJ1-5	CSAMRTTEPQHF	TGCAGTGCTATGAGGACGACGGAGCCCCAGCATTTT
many	-	TRBV4-3	TRBJ2-1	CASSQETRRGIYNEQFF	TGCGCCAGCAGCCAAGAAACCAGAAGGGGGATCTACAATGAGCAGTTCTTC
many	-	TRBV7-6	TRBJ1-3	CASSPGGGPGNTIYF	TGTGCCAGCAGCCCTGGTGGGGGGCCTGGAAACACCATATATTTT
-	-	TRBV5-1	TRBJ1-1	CASSLRVTGFTEAFF	TGCGCCAGCAGCTTGAGGGTTACGGGGTTCACTGAAGCTTTCTTT
few	-	TRBV9	TRBJ1-1	CASSVGGEWGTEAFF	TGTGCCAGCAGCGTAGGTGGGGAGTGGGGCACTGAAGCTTTCTTT
few	-	TRBV5-1	TRBJ1-4	CASSTDSFGPNEKLFF	TGCGCCAGCAGCACCGACTCCTTTGGTCCTAATGAAAAACTGTTTTTT
many	-	TRBV5-1	TRBJ2-7	CASSSNTPYYEQYF	TGCGCCAGCAGCTCTAATACTCCGTACTACGAGCAGTACTTC
few	TRBD2	TRBV6-2/TRBV6-3	TRBJ2-1	CASSYSSLAGNEQFF	TGTGCCAGCAGTTACTCGAGTCTAGCGGGGAATGAGCAGTTCTTC
many	TRBD1	TRBV7-8	TRBJ1-1	CASSLLPHTTGGGEAFF	TGTGCCAGCAGCTTATTGCCGCATACAACAGGGGGGGGTGAAGCTTTCTTT
few	-	TRBV7-9	TRBJ2-2	CASSFRGTTNTGELFF	TGTGCCAGCAGCTTCCGTGGGACAACTAACACCGGGGAGCTGTTTTTT